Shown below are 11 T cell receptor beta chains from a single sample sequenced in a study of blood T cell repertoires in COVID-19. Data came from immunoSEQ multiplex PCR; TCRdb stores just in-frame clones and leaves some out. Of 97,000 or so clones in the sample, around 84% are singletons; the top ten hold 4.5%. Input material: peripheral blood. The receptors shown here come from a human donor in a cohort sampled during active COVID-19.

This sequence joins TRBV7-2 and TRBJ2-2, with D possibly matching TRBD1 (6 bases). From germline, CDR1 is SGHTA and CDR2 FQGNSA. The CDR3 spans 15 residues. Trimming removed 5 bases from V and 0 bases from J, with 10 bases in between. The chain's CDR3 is CASSGQGTNTGELFF. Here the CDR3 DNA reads TGTGCCAGCAGCGGGCAGGGGACGAACACCGGGGAGCTGTTTTTT.

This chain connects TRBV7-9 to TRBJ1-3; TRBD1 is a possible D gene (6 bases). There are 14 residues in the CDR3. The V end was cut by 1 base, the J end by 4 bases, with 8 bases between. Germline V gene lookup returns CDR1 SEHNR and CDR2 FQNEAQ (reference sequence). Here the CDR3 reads CASSLDRDGNTIYF. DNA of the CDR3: TGTGCCAGCAGCTTAGACAGGGACGGAAACACCATATATTTT. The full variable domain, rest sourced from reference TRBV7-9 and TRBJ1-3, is DTGVSQNPRHKITKRGQNVTFRCDPISEHNRLYWYRQTLGQGPEFLTYFQNEAQLEKSRLLSDRFSAERPKGSFSTLEIQRTEQGDSAMYLCASSLDRDGNTIYFGEGSWLTVV.

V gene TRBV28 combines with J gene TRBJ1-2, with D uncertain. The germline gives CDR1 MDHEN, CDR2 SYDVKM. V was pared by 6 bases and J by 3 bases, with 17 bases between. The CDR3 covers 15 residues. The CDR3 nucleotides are TGTGCCAGCAGCGCACCCCGAGGATTTGACTATGGCTACACCTTC. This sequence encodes CASSAPRGFDYGYTF.

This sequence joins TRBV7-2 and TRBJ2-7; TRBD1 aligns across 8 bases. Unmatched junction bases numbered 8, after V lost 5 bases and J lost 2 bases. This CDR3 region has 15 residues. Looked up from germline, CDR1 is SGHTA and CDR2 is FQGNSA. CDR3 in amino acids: CASSEGTGPPYEQYF. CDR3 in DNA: TGTGCCAGCAGCGAGGGGACAGGACCACCCTACGAGCAGTACTTC.

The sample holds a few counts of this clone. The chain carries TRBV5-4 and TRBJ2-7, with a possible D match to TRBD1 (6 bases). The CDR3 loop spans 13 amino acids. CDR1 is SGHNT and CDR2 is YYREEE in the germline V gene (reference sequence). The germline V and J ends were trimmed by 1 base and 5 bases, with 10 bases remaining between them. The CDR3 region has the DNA TGTGCCAGCAGCTTGAGCAGGGACAACGAGCAGTACTTC. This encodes CASSLSRDNEQYF.

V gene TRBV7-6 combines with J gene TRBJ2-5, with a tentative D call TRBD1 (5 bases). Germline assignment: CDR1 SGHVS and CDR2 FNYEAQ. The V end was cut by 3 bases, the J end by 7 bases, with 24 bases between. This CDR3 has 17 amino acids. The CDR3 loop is CASSFGNIFPGIGTQYF. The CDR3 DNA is TGTGCCAGCAGCTTTGGTAACATTTTTCCAGGGATAGGGACCCAGTACTTC.

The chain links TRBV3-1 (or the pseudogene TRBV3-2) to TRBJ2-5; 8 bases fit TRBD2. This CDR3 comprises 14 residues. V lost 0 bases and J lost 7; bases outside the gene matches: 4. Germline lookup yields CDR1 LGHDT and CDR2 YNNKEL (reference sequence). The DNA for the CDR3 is TGTGCCAGCAGCCAAGATGCGGGGGGCGGGACCCAGTACTTC. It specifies CASSQDAGGGTQYF.

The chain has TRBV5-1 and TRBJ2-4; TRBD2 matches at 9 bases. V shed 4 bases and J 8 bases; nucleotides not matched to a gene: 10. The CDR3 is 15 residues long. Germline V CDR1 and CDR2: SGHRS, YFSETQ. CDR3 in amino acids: CASSGGTAGGYIQYF. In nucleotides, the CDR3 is TGCGCCAGCAGCGGAGGGACAGCGGGGGGTTACATTCAGTACTTC.

CDR3 sequence (DNA): TGTGCCAGCAGCCGGGACAGGGCCTACAATGAGCAGTTCTTC. This gives the protein CASSRDRAYNEQFF. The chain links TRBV7-3 to TRBJ2-1; 9 nucleotides match TRBD1. This CDR3 has 14 amino acids. V trimming: 5 bases; J trimming: 2 bases; junction bases outside the gene matches: 1. Germline values: CDR1 SGHTA, CDR2 FQGTGA.

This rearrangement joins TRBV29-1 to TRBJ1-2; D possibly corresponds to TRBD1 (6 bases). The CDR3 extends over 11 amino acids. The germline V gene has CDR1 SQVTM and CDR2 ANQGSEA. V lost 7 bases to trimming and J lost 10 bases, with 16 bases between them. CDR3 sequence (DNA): TGCAGCGCGCGGTTAACAGGGTCCTACACCTTC. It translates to CSARLTGSYTF. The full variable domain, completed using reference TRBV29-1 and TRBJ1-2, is SAVISQKPSRDICQRGTSLTIQCQVDSQVTMMFWYRQQPGQSLTLIATANQGSEATYESGFVIDKFPISRPNLTFSTLTVSNMSPEDSSIYLCSARLTGSYTFGSGTRLTVV.

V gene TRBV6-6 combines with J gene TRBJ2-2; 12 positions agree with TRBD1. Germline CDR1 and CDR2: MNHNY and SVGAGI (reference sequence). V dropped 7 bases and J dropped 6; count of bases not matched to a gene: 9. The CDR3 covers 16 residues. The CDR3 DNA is TGTGCCAGCATCCACAGGGGACAGGGGGCGGCCGGGGAGCTGTTTTTT. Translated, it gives CASIHRGQGAAGELFF.